A single sample is the source of the 17 T cell receptor beta chains below, sequenced in a study of blood T cell repertoires in COVID-19. The table came from immunoSEQ multiplex PCR; TCRdb's copy has only in-frame clones and leaves some out. Of 80,000 to 95,000 clones in the sample, about 84% were seen once. Sequencing was carried out using peripheral blood. The receptors derive from an elderly man with active or convalescent COVID-19.

This clone was detected a few times. The chain joins TRBV4-1 to TRBJ1-1; D is perhaps TRBD1 (5 bases). This CDR3 is 17 amino acids long. V was trimmed by 2 bases and J by 4 bases, leaving 20 bases between them. The germline V gene has CDR1 MGHRA and CDR2 YSYEKL. The CDR3 reads CASSQLGRQSGGTEAFF. In nucleotides, the CDR3 is TGCGCCAGCAGCCAACTAGGGCGACAGTCGGGGGGCACTGAAGCTTTCTTT.

DNA of the CDR3: TGTGCCAGCAGTTTATCCCCTAACACTGAAGCTTTCTTT. This sequence encodes CASSLSPNTEAFF. V gene TRBV28 combines with J gene TRBJ1-1; D not resolved. V lost 1 base to trimming and J lost 2 bases, with 5 bases between them. CDR1 MDHEN and CDR2 SYDVKM come from the germline V gene. The CDR3 length is 13 residues.

This clone occurred once. The rearrangement joins TRBV30 to TRBJ1-5, with 7 bases identical to TRBD1. CDR1 is GTSNPN and CDR2 is SVGIG in the germline V gene (reference sequence). The ends lost 5 bases at V and 4 bases at J; junction bases unmatched: 23. The CDR3 spans 19 residues. This CDR3 reads CAWSPLLNRQGGFNQPQHF. The CDR3 region has the DNA TGTGCCTGGTCTCCATTATTAAATCGACAGGGAGGTTTTAATCAGCCCCAGCATTTT.

The rearrangement links TRBV5-6 to TRBJ2-5; weak D call: TRBD1 (5 bases). The CDR3 is 15 amino acids. Trimming took 4 bases from V and 5 from J, leaving 18 bases between them. Germline-derived CDR1 and CDR2 are SGHDT and YYEEEE. CDR3 in amino acids: CASSPRVGAWETQYF. The CDR3 nucleotides read TGTGCCAGCAGCCCACGGGTAGGGGCTTGGGAGACCCAGTACTTC.

The chain joins TRBV27 to TRBJ2-2; 8 bases align to TRBD1. Germline assignment: CDR1 MNHEY and CDR2 SMNVEV (reference sequence). After removal of 6 bases from V and 3 bases from J, the junction contained 9 bases not matched to a gene. The CDR3 totals 16 residues. CDR3 protein: CASSSTGGLYTGELFF. CDR3 nucleotide sequence: TGTGCCAGCAGCTCCACAGGGGGGTTATACACCGGGGAGCTGTTTTTT.

The J gene is TRBJ1-6, the V gene TRBV11-2; D is uncertain. V gave up 4 bases and J gave up 11 bases, with 18 bases separating them. This CDR3 is 15 amino acids long. The germline V gene has CDR1 SGHAT and CDR2 FQNNGV. In DNA form, the CDR3 reads TGTGCCAGCAGCTCCTCGGGGATCAGAGGAACACCCCTCCACTTT. Translating gives CASSSSGIRGTPLHF. Filled out from reference TRBV11-2 and TRBJ1-6, the complete variable domain reads EAGVAQSPRYKIIEKRQSVAFWCNPISGHATLYWYQQILGQGPKLLIQFQNNGVVDDSQLPKDRFSAERLKGVDSTLKIQPAKLEDSAVYLCASSSSGIRGTPLHFGNGTRLTVT.

V usage is TRBV5-1 and J usage is TRBJ1-6, with TRBD1 matching over 8 bases. CDR3 size: 15 residues. J was trimmed by 7 bases and V by 4 bases; bases with no gene match: 7. Germline CDR1 reads SGHRS; CDR2 reads YFSETQ. In DNA, the CDR3 is TGCGCCAGCAGCGACAGACAGGGGAGAAATTCACCCCTCCACTTT. It is translated as CASSDRQGRNSPLHF.

This clone appeared a few times. The genes are TRBV6-2 or TRBV6-3 and TRBJ1-1; D remains unclear. CDR3 length: 14 amino acids. Looked up from germline, CDR1 is MNHEY and CDR2 is SVGEGT. Trimming cost V 0 bases and J 1 base, with 6 bases left between them. DNA of the CDR3: TGTGCCAGCAGTTACTCGGACTCGAACACTGAAGCTTTCTTT. It specifies CASSYSDSNTEAFF.

The chain couples TRBV19 to TRBJ2-3; 16 nucleotides line up with TRBD2. This CDR3 region has 17 residues. With 5 bases clipped from V and 4 bases from J, the junction kept 6 bases outside the gene matches. Germline CDR1 is LNHDA and CDR2 is SQIVND (reference sequence). Written as DNA, the CDR3 is TGTGCCAGTAGTCCGGGGACTAGCGGGGGGGAAGCAGATACGCAGTATTTT. Its protein product is CASSPGTSGGEADTQYF.

The gene calls are TRBV11-2 and TRBJ1-1, with D perhaps matching TRBD1 (5 bases). The germline V gene encodes CDR1 SGHAT and CDR2 FQNNGV. V was shortened by 4 bases and J by 1 base, with 10 bases between the two germline ends. The CDR3 contains 14 residues. This CDR3 is CASSYRGGNTEAFF. CDR3 coding DNA: TGTGCCAGCAGCTATCGCGGGGGGAACACTGAAGCTTTCTTT.

The DNA for the CDR3 is TGTGCCAGTAGTCGGACAGGGGCAAGCAATCAGCCCCAGCATTTT. Amino acid sequence: CASSRTGASNQPQHF. The J gene is TRBJ1-5, the V gene TRBV19; 9 bases fit TRBD1. CDR3 size: 15 residues. V shed 5 bases, J shed 1 base, and the junction held 3 bases outside the gene matches. Germline lookup yields CDR1 LNHDA and CDR2 SQIVND (reference sequence).

V is TRBV7-2 and J is TRBJ2-7, with 9 bases fitting TRBD2. The CDR3 loop spans 13 amino acids. CDR1 is SGHTA and CDR2 is FQGNSA in the germline V gene. The trim removed 4 bases at V and 4 bases at J, leaving 2 bases unmatched. In DNA form, the CDR3 reads TGTGCCAGCAGCTCGCGGGGGGGGTACGAGCAGTACTTC. It is translated as CASSSRGGYEQYF.

The chain links TRBV5-1 to TRBJ1-4, with D unclear. The germline V and J ends were trimmed by 2 bases and 6 bases, with 11 bases remaining between them. This CDR3 region has 14 residues. CDR1 and CDR2 (germline): SGHRS, YFSETQ. The CDR3 protein is CASSLRADYEKLFF. The CDR3 nucleotides read TGCGCCAGCAGCTTAAGGGCGGACTATGAAAAACTGTTTTTT.

V and J are TRBV27 and TRBJ2-5; 8 nucleotides agree with TRBD2. J gave up 3 bases and V 9 bases, and 15 bases lay outside the gene matches. Germline loops: CDR1 MNHEY, CDR2 SMNVEV (reference sequence). The CDR3 has 16 residues. CDR3 DNA: TGTGCCAGACCCAATCTAATCGGGGGGGCTAAAGAGACCCAGTACTTC. Translation gives CARPNLIGGAKETQYF.

This clone was seen just once. The chain recombines TRBV9 with TRBJ1-4; D call uncertain. The CDR3 length is 17 residues. The V gene's germline CDR1 is SGDLS and CDR2 YYNGEE. The ends were cut back, 0 bases at V and 12 bases at J, with 24 bases in the middle. The DNA of the CDR3 is TGTGCCAGCAGCGTAGGCTCTAGTTCGGAGGGCAAGTGGGAACTGTTTTTT. Translating it yields CASSVGSSSEGKWELFF.

The gene calls are TRBV7-9 and TRBJ2-2, with no clear D. The V gene lost 5 bases and the J gene lost 0 bases, with 4 bases spanning the gap. The CDR3 covers 13 residues. Germline V CDR1 and CDR2: SEHNR, FQNEAQ (reference sequence). The CDR3 DNA is TGTGCCAGCAGCGACACGAACACCGGGGAGCTGTTTTTT. Protein: CASSDTNTGELFF.

To note about this clone: One end of the junction does not line up with germline, which may come from a read error. The chain recombines TRBV12-3 or TRBV12-4 with TRBJ2-3; 10 bases match TRBD1. The CDR3 extends over 12 amino acids. The CDR3 protein is CASSEPGQGVVF. The CDR3, as DNA: TGTGCCAGCAGTGAACCCGGACAGGGGGTCGTTTTT.